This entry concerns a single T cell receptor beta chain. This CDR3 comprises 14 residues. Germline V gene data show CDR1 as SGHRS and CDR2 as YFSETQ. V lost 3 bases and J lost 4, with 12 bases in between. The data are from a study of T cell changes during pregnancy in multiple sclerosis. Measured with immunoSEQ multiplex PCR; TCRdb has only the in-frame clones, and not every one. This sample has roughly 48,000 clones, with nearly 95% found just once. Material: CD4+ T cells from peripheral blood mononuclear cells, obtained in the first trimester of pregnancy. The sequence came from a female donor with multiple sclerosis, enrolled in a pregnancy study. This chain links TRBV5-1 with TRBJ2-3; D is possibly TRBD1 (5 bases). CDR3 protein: CASSSGIQADTQYF. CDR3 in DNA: TGCGCCAGCAGCTCCGGTATACAGGCAGATACGCAGTATTTT.